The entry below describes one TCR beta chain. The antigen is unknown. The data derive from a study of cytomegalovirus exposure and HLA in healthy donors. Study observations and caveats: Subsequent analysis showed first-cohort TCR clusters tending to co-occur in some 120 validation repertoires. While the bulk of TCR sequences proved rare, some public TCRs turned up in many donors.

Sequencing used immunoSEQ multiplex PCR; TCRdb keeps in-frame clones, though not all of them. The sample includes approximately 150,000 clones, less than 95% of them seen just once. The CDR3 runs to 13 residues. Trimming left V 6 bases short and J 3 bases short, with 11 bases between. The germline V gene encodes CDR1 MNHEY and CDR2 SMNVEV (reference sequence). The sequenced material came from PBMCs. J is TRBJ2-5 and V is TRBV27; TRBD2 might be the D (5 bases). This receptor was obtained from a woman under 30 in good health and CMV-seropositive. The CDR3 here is CASRSGFKETQYF. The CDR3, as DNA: TGTGCCAGCAGGTCGGGATTTAAAGAGACCCAGTACTTC.